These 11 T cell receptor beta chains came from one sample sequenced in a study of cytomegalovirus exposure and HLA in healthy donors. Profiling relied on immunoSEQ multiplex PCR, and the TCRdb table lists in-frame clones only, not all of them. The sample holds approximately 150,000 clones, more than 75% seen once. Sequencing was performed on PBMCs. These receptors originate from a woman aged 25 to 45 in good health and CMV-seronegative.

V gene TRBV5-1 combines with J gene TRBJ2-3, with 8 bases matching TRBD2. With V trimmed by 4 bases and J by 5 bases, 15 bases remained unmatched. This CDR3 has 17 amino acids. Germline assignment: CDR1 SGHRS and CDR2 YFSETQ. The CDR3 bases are TGCGCCAGCAGCCCACGGACCGTCGGGACTAGTAGAGATACGCAGTATTTT. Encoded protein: CASSPRTVGTSRDTQYF.

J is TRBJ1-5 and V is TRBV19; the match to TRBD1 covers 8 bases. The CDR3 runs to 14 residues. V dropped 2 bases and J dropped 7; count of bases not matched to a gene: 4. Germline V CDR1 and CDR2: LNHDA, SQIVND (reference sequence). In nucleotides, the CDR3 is TGTGCCAGTAGTATAAGACCAGGGGGCCAGCCCCAGCATTTT. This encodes CASSIRPGGQPQHF.

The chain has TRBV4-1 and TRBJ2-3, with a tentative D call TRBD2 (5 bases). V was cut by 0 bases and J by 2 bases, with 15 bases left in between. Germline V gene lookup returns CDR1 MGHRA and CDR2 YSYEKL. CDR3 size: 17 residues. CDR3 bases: TGCGCCAGCAGCCAAGATGAGCGGCCCACATCCACAGATACGCAGTATTTT. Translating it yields CASSQDERPTSTDTQYF.

The CDR3 DNA reads TGTGCCAGCAGCCGTGGACAGAGCTCCTACAATGAGCAGTTCTTC. Protein: CASSRGQSSYNEQFF. The chain uses TRBV7-9 and TRBJ2-1; weak D call: TRBD1 (6 bases). Germline CDR1 reads SEHNR; CDR2 reads FQNEAQ (reference sequence). V shed 5 bases and J shed 0 bases, with 11 bases lying between them. The CDR3 contains 15 residues.

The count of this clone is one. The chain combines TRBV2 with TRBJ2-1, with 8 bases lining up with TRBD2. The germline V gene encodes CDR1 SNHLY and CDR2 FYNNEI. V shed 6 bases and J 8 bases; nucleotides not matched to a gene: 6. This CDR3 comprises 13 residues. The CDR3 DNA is TGTGCCAGCAGGGGGACTAGAGGTGATGAGCAGTTCTTC. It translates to CASRGTRGDEQFF.

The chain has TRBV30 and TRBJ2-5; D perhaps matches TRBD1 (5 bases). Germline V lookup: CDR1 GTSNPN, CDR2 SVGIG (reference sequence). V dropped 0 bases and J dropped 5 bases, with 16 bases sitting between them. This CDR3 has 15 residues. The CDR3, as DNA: TGTGCCTGGAGTGTACTTAGGGGCCTCTTGGAGACCCAGTACTTC. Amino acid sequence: CAWSVLRGLLETQYF.

The CDR3 protein is CASSPPGGPVGTDTQYF. In nucleotides, the CDR3 is TGTGCCAGCAGCCCTCCCGGGGGGCCGGTCGGCACAGATACGCAGTATTTT. V gene TRBV27 combines with J gene TRBJ2-3; the D gene is possibly TRBD2 (7 bases). This CDR3 has 17 amino acids. The germline V gene encodes CDR1 MNHEY and CDR2 SMNVEV (reference sequence). V lost 6 bases and J lost 1, with 20 bases in between.

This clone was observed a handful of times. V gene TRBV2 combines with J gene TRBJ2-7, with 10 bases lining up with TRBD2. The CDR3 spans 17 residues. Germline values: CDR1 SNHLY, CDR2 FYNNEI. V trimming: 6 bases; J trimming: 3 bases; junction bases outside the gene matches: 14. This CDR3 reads CASSGLGLASWVYEQYF. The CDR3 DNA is TGTGCCAGCAGCGGGCTGGGACTAGCGTCCTGGGTCTACGAGCAGTACTTC.

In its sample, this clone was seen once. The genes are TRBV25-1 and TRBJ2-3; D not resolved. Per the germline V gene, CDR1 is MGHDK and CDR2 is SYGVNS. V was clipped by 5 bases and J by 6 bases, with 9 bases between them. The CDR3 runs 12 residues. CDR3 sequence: CASSSVGDTQYF. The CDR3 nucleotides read TGTGCCAGCAGTAGCGTTGGGGATACGCAGTATTTT.

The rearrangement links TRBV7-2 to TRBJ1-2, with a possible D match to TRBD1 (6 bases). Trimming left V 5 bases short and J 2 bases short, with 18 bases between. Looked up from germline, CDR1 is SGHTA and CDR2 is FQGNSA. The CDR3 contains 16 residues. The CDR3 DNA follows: TGTGCCAGCAGCAATAGAGGAATAGGGGGAAACTATGGCTACACCTTC. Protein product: CASSNRGIGGNYGYTF.

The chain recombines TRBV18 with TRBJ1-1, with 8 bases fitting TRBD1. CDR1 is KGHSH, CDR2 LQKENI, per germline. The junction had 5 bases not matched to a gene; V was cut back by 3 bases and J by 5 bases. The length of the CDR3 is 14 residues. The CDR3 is CASSPPGQVTEAFF. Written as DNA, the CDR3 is TGTGCCAGCTCACCGCCGGGACAGGTAACTGAAGCTTTCTTT.